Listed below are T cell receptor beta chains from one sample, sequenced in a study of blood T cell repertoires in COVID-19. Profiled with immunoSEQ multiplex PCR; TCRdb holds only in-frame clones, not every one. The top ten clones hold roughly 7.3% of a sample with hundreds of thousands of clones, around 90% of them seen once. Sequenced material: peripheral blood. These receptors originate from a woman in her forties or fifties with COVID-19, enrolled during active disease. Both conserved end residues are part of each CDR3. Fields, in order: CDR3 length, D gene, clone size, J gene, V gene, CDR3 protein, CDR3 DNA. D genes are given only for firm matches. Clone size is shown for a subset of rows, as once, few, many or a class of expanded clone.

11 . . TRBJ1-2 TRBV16 CASSQFPGYTF TGTGCCAGCAGCCAATTCCCGGGTTACACCTTC
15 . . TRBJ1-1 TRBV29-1 CSVEVGGRTNTEAFF TGCAGCGTTGAAGTAGGGGGTCGGACTAACACTGAAGCTTTCTTT
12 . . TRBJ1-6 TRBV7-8 CASSLSRPPLHF TGTGCCAGCAGCTTATCCCGTCCACCCCTCCACTTT
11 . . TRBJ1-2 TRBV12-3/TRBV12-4 CASSPGNGYTF TGTGCCAGCAGCCCAGGGAATGGCTACACCTTC
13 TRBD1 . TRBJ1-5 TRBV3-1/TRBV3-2 CASSQGQGQPQHF TGTGCCAGCAGCCAAGGACAGGGGCAGCCCCAGCATTTT
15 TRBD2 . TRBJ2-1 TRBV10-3 CAISSGGAWSDEQFF TGTGCCATCAGTTCCGGGGGGGCCTGGTCTGATGAGCAGTTCTTC
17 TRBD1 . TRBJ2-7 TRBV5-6 CASSLVLLGTGSYEQYF TGTGCCAGCAGCTTGGTGTTGCTCGGGACAGGCTCCTACGAGCAGTACTTC
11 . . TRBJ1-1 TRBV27 CATWGGTEAFF TGTGCCACCTGGGGGGGCACTGAAGCTTTCTTT
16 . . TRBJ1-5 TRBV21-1 CASSKEGPEGAQPQHF TGTGCCAGCAGCAAAGAGGGACCAGAGGGGGCTCAGCCCCAGCATTTT
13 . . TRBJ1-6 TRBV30 CAWVRSPGSPLHF TGTGCCTGGGTTAGGTCCCCGGGTTCACCCCTCCACTTT
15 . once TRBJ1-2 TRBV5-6 CASSLEEGRGGGYTF TGTGCCAGCAGCTTAGAGGAGGGGCGAGGTGGTGGCTACACCTTC
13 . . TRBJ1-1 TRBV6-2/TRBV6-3 CASSYRRGTEAFF TGTGCCAGCAGTTACAGGAGAGGCACTGAAGCTTTCTTT
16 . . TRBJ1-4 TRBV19 CASSISGSGRNEKLFF TGTGCCAGTAGTATATCGGGGTCAGGGAGGAATGAAAAACTGTTTTTT
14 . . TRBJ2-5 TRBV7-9 CASSRGTVQETQYF TGTGCCAGCAGCAGAGGGACTGTCCAAGAGACCCAGTACTTC
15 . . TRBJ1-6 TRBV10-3 CAISVGDPLNSPLHF TGTGCCATCAGTGTTGGAGATCCCCTTAATTCACCCCTCCACTTT
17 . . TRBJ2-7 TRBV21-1 CASSPRGEQGPSYEQYF TGTGCCAGCAGCCCTCGTGGGGAACAGGGGCCCTCCTACGAGCAGTACTTC
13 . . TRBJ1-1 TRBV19 CASSMGGNTEAFF TGTGCCAGTAGTATGGGAGGGAACACTGAAGCTTTCTTT
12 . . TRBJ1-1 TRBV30 CAWSGGGLEAFF TGTGCCTGGAGTGGGGGGGGGCTTGAAGCTTTCTTT
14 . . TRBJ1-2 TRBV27 CASRPSTGRMSYTF TGTGCCAGCAGGCCCTCGACAGGTCGGATGAGCTACACCTTC
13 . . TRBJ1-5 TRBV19 CASSTATHQPQHF TGTGCCAGTAGTACCGCGACACATCAGCCCCAGCATTTT
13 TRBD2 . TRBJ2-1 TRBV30 CACTRSGAGEQFF TGTGCCTGCACGCGTAGCGGGGCTGGGGAGCAGTTCTTC
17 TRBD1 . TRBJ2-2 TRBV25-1 CASSESRGQGVTGELFF TGTGCCAGCAGTGAATCACGGGGACAGGGTGTCACCGGGGAGCTGTTTTTT
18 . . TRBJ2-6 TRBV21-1 CASSKVGHTEPGANVLTF TGTGCCAGCAGCAAAGTCGGTCACACAGAACCTGGGGCCAACGTCCTGACTTTC
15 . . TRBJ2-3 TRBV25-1 CASSSVYPSTDTQYF TGTGCCAGCAGTTCAGTGTACCCTTCCACAGATACGCAGTATTTT
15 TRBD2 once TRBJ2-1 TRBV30 CAWSVRLAGGHEQFF TGTGCCTGGAGTGTACGACTAGCGGGGGGCCATGAGCAGTTCTTC
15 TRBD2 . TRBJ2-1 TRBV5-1 CASSSTSGGAPEQFF TGCGCCAGCAGCTCGACTAGCGGGGGGGCCCCAGAGCAGTTCTTC
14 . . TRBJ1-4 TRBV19 CASSMSRTAEKLFF TGTGCCAGTAGTATGTCGCGGACAGCTGAAAAACTGTTTTTT
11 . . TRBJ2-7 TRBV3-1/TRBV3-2 CASSHRGEQYF TGTGCCAGCAGCCATAGGGGGGAGCAGTACTTC